This entry lists 16 T cell receptor beta chains sequenced from one sample in a study of control samples from healthy donors and cancer patients. Repertoires were generated with immunoSEQ multiplex PCR, while TCRdb's copy carries only in-frame clones and drops some. The sample has 70,000 to 90,000 clones; roughly 94% are singletons. The sample consisted of blood. These receptors all stem from a woman between 40 and 50 years old in good health.

The J gene is TRBJ1-2, the V gene TRBV13, with a possible D match to TRBD1 (6 bases). V was pared by 4 bases and J by 4 bases, with 7 bases between. The length of the CDR3 is 12 residues. Germline V gives CDR1 PRHDT, CDR2 FYEKMQ (reference sequence). The chain's CDR3 is CASSSDSYGYTF. CDR3 DNA: TGTGCCAGCAGCTCGGACAGCTATGGCTACACCTTC.

This clone was found once. The chain couples TRBV3-1 (or the pseudogene TRBV3-2) to TRBJ2-1; 7 bases are a match to TRBD2. Germline loops: CDR1 LGHDT, CDR2 YNNKEL (reference sequence). The CDR3 covers 20 residues. V lost 4 bases and J lost 0; bases outside the gene matches: 18. The CDR3 DNA sequence: TGTGCCAGCAGCCCTTCCCCGGGCTCACTAGCGTCCTACTCCTACAATGAGCAGTTCTTC. Its translation is CASSPSPGSLASYSYNEQFF.

This clone is a singleton in its sample. The chain joins TRBV7-6 to TRBJ2-7; 7 nucleotides match TRBD1. The CDR3 runs 16 residues. CDR1 is SGHVS and CDR2 is FNYEAQ in the germline V gene. Trimming at V came to 3 bases and at J to 6 bases, leaving 14 bases not matched to a gene. Here the CDR3 DNA reads TGTGCCAGCAGCTTTATCCCGGGACAGTCTGTCGGCGAGCAGTACTTC. Protein sequence: CASSFIPGQSVGEQYF. Complete variable domain (other parts from reference TRBV7-6 and TRBJ2-7): GAGVSQSPRYKVTKRGQDVALRCDPISGHVSLYWYRQALGQGPEFLTYFNYEAQQDKSGLPNDRFSAERPEGSISTLTIQRTEQRDSAMYRCASSFIPGQSVGEQYFGPGTRLTVT.

This chain uses TRBV19 with TRBJ1-6; 7 bases fit TRBD1. Per the germline V gene, CDR1 is LNHDA and CDR2 is SQIVND (reference sequence). The CDR3 runs to 15 residues. Trimming removed 6 bases from V and 2 bases from J; junction bases left unmatched: 4. CDR3 nucleotide sequence: TGTGCCAGTAGACAGGGGATTGCCTATAATTCACCCCTCCACTTT. Its protein is CASRQGIAYNSPLHF.

The chain carries TRBV2 and TRBJ2-2; D is perhaps TRBD1 or TRBD2 (6 bases each). The ends were cut back, 8 bases at V and 3 bases at J, with 10 bases in the middle. Per germline, CDR1 SNHLY and CDR2 FYNNEI. The CDR3 has 13 amino acids. The CDR3 region is CASGGLYTGELFF. CDR3 DNA: TGTGCCAGCGGGGGGCTGTACACCGGGGAGCTGTTTTTT.

This chain links TRBV18 with TRBJ2-5; 10 bases align to TRBD1. V was clipped by 4 bases and J by 5 bases; unmatched bases: 7. CDR3 length: 15 residues. Looked up from germline, CDR1 is KGHSH and CDR2 is LQKENI. DNA of the CDR3: TGTGCCAGCTCACACGGGACAGGGGAAGTGGAGACCCAGTACTTC. This translates into CASSHGTGEVETQYF.

The J gene is TRBJ2-2, the V gene TRBV20-1, with D possibly TRBD1 on 6 matching bases. Deletions cut 3 bases from V and 3 bases from J, with 14 bases between. There are 15 residues in the CDR3. The germline V gene encodes CDR1 DFQATT and CDR2 SNEGSKA (reference sequence). CDR3 protein: CSASLSGDHTGELFF. DNA for the CDR3: TGCAGTGCTAGTTTGTCAGGGGATCACACCGGGGAGCTGTTTTTT.

The chain combines TRBV5-5 with TRBJ2-5, with D uncertain. The CDR3 contains 13 residues. The germline V gene has CDR1 SGHKS and CDR2 YYEKEE (reference sequence). V shed 4 bases and J shed 1 base, with 8 bases lying between them. The CDR3 spells CASSAQSQETQYF. The CDR3 DNA sequence: TGTGCCAGCAGCGCACAGAGCCAAGAGACCCAGTACTTC. Variable domain in full (rest from reference TRBV5-5 and TRBJ2-5): DAGVTQSPTHLIKTRGQQVTLRCSPISGHKSVSWYQQVLGQGPQFIFQYYEKEERGRGNFPDRFSARQFPNYSSELNVNALLLGDSALYLCASSAQSQETQYFGPGTRLLVL.

This clone occurred a few times. The chain carries TRBV18 and TRBJ2-7; 9 bases match TRBD1. With V trimmed by 3 bases and J by 5 bases, 5 bases remained unmatched. The CDR3 runs 14 residues. The germline CDR1 and CDR2 sequences are KGHSH and LQKENI. The CDR3 bases are TGTGCCAGCTCACCCCGGACAGGGGACCACGAGCAGTACTTC. Amino acid sequence: CASSPRTGDHEQYF.

The gene calls are TRBV7-9 and TRBJ2-3; no definite D call. Germline assignment: CDR1 SEHNR and CDR2 FQNEAQ (reference sequence). Trimming cost V 5 bases and J 0 bases, with 12 bases left between them. The CDR3 is 15 residues long. CDR3 sequence reads: CASSPIGPSTDTQYF. DNA for the CDR3: TGTGCCAGCAGCCCAATAGGTCCTAGCACAGATACGCAGTATTTT.

The gene calls are TRBV6-5 and TRBJ2-7; D gene ambiguous. The V gene lost 4 bases and the J gene lost 5 bases, with 15 bases spanning the gap. This CDR3 has 14 residues. CDR1 MNHEY and CDR2 SVGAGI come from the germline V gene. The CDR3 DNA follows: TGTGCCAGCAGTTTGGAGACATCCGGACACGAGCAGTACTTC. Residues: CASSLETSGHEQYF.

The chain is built from TRBV10-1 and TRBJ2-1; 9 bases map to TRBD2. CDR1 is WNHNN, CDR2 SYGVQD, per germline (reference sequence). The CDR3 has 13 residues. Losses at the gene ends were 3 bases for V and 7 bases for J; bases not matched to a gene: 1. The CDR3 region has the DNA TGCGCCAGCAGTGACCTAGCGGGGAATGAGCAGTTCTTC. Protein sequence: CASSDLAGNEQFF.

The chain has TRBV19 and TRBJ2-3, with D unresolved. The V gene's germline CDR1 is LNHDA and CDR2 SQIVND (reference sequence). There are 15 residues in the CDR3. Trimming took 1 base from V and 2 from J, leaving 10 bases between them. The DNA for the CDR3 is TGTGCCAGTAGTATAGCGATAGTTCCCACAGATACGCAGTATTTT. Translating gives CASSIAIVPTDTQYF.

CDR3 amino acids: CASSFLSFSGNTIYF. DNA for the CDR3: TGTGCCAGCAGTTTTCTTTCCTTCTCTGGAAACACCATATATTTT. The chain combines TRBV28 with TRBJ1-3; no clear D. Per the germline V gene, CDR1 is MDHEN and CDR2 is SYDVKM. The CDR3 spans 15 residues. Trimming pared 3 bases from V and 0 bases from J, leaving 9 bases between.

This chain joins TRBV7-9 and TRBJ1-3, with D uncertain. Germline lookup yields CDR1 SEHNR and CDR2 FQNEAQ (reference sequence). Between the trimmed V and J ends, which lost 7 bases and 7 bases, there was a span of 17 bases. CDR3 length equals 14 residues. The CDR3 DNA is TGTGCCAGCACCCCATTTGGTTCCCAGAACACCATATATTTT. This encodes CASTPFGSQNTIYF.

V gene TRBV5-5 combines with J gene TRBJ1-1, with 7 nucleotides matching TRBD1. V gave up 2 bases and J gave up 5 bases; unmatched junction bases: 3. The CDR3 runs to 13 residues. In germline, CDR1 is SGHKS, CDR2 YYEKEE (reference sequence). Here the CDR3 reads CASSLVQGTEAFF. CDR3 DNA: TGTGCCAGCAGCTTAGTACAGGGGACTGAAGCTTTCTTT.